This TCR beta chain was identified in a study of a mutant IDH1 vaccine in newly diagnosed glioma. Study-level information: Patients' prior therapy spanned radiotherapy, temozolomide, or both; most underwent both.

TCRdb keeps only in-frame clones here, not all; method: immunoSEQ multiplex PCR. The data show just under 80,000 clones, around 90% seen once. The CDR3 has 13 amino acids. The germline V gene has CDR1 MNHNS and CDR2 SASEGT. Time point: week 5, during vaccination. Vaccination used 300 ug of mutant IDH1 20-mer peptide per dose, with topical imiquimod. Each astrocytoma in the donors was new, WHO grade 3 or 4, IDH1-mutant and ATRX-lost. For this clone: The antigen remains unidentified.

This receptor was identified in a woman between 50 and 59 years old with glioma. The rearrangement joins TRBV6-1 to TRBJ2-5; no clear D gene. The J call may be wrong; the DNA end is better matched by TRBJ2-7. Specimen: PBMCs, collected from a glioma patient whose treatment included an IDH1 peptide vaccine. The CDR3 protein is CASTLATTYEQYF. The CDR3 nucleotides read TGTGCCAGCACGCTGGCAACCACCTACGAGCAGTACTTC.